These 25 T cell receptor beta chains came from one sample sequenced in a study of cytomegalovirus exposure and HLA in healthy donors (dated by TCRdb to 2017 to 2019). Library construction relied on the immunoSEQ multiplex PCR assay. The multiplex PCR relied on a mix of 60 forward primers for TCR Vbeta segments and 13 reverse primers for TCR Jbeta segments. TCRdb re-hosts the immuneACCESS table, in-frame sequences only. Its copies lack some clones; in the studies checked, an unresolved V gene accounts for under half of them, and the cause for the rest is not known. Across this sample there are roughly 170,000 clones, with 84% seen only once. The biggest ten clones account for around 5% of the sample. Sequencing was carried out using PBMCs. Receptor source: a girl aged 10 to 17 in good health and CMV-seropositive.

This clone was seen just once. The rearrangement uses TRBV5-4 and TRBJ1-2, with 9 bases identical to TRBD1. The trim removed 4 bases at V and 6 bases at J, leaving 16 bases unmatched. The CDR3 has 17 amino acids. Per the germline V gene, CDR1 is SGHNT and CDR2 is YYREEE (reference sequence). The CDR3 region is CASSRPGQGISRDGYTF. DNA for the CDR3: TGTGCCAGCAGCCGCCCGGGACAGGGTATCAGTAGGGATGGCTACACCTTC.

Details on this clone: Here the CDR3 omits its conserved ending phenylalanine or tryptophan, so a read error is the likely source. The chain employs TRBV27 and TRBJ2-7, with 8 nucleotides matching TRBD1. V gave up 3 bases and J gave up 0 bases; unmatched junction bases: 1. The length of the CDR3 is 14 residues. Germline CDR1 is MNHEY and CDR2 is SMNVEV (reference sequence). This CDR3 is CASSFGTGSYEQYL. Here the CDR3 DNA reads TGTGCCAGCAGTTTCGGGACAGGCTCCTACGAGCAGTACCTC.

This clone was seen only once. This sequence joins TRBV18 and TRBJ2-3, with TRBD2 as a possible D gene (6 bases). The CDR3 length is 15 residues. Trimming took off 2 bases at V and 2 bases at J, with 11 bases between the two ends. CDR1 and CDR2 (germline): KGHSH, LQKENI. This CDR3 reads CASSPKGLFTDTQYF. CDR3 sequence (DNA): TGTGCCAGCTCACCAAAGGGACTTTTCACAGATACGCAGTATTTT. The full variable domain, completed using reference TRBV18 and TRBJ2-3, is NAGVMQNPRHLVRRRGQEARLRCSPMKGHSHVYWYRQLPEEGLKFMVYLQKENIIDESGMPKERFSAEFPKEGPSILRIQQVVRGDSAAYFCASSPKGLFTDTQYFGPGTRLTVL.

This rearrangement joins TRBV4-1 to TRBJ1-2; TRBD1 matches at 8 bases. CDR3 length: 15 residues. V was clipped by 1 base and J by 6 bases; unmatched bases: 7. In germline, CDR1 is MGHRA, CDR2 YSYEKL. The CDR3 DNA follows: TGCGCCAGCAGCCAAGCTGGACAGGGTGATCATGGCTACACCTTC. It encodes CASSQAGQGDHGYTF.

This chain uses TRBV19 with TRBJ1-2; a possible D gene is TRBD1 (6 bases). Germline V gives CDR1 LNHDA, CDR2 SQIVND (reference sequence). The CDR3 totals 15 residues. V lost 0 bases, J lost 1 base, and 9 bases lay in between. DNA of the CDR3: TGTGCCAGTAGTATAGAGACAGGTTTTAACTATGGCTACACCTTC. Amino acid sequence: CASSIETGFNYGYTF.

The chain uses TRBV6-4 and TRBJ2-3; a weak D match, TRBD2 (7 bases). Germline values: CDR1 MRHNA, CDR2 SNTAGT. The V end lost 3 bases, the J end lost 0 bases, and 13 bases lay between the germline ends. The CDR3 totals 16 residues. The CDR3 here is CASSEGGTPSTDTQYF. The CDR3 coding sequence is TGTGCCAGCAGTGAGGGGGGGACACCCAGCACAGATACGCAGTATTTT.

CDR3 nucleotide sequence: TGTGCCAGCACAAAGACAGAGAGAGAGACCCAGTACTTC. This translates into CASTKTERETQYF. This rearrangement joins TRBV2 to TRBJ2-5; a possible D gene is TRBD1 (5 bases). This CDR3 is 13 amino acids long. Germline V gives CDR1 SNHLY, CDR2 FYNNEI. V was trimmed by 7 bases and J by 4 bases, leaving 13 bases between them.

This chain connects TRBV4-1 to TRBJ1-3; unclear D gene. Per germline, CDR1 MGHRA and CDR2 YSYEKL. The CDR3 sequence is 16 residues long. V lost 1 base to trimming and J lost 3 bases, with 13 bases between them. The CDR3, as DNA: TGCGCCAGCAGCCAAGGGGGAGTGGGTCGTGGAAACACCATATATTTT. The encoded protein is CASSQGGVGRGNTIYF.

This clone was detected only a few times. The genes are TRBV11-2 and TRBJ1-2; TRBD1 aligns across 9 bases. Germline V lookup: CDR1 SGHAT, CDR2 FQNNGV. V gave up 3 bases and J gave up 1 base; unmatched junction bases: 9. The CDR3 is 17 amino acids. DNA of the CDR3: TGTGCCAGCAGCTTCCTCCTGACAGGGGGAAGTAACTATGGCTACACCTTC. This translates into CASSFLLTGGSNYGYTF.

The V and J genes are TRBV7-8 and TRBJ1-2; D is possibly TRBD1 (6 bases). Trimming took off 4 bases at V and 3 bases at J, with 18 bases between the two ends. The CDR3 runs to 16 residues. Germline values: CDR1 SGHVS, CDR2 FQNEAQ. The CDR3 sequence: CASSSSPGTSYYGYTF. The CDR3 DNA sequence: TGTGCCAGCAGCTCCTCCCCCGGGACAAGCTACTATGGCTACACCTTC.

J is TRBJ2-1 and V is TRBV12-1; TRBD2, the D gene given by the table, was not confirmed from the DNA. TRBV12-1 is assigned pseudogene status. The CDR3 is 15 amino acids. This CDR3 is CASSKGLAGGNEQFF. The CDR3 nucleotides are TGTGCCAGCAGCAAGGGACTAGCGGGAGGAAATGAGCAGTTCTTC.

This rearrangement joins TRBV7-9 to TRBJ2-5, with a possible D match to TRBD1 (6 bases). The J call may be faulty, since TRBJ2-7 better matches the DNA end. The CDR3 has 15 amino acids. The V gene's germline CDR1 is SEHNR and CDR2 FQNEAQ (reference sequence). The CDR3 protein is CASSSLEGVPYEQYF. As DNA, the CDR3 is TGTGCCAGCAGCTCCCTCGAGGGGGTTCCCTACGAGCAGTACTTC.

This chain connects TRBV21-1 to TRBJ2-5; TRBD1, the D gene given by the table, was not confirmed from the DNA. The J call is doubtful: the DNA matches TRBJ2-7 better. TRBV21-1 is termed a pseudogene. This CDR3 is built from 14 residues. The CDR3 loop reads CASSKEGRAHEQYF. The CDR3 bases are TGTGCCAGCAGCAAAGAAGGCAGGGCCCACGAGCAGTACTTC.

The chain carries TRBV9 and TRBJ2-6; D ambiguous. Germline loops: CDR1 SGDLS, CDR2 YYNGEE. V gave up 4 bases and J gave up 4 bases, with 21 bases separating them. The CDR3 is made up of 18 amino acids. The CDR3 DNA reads TGTGCCAGCAGCTTTAGTAAGGATCTTCGAGCGGGGGCCAACGTCCTGACTTTC. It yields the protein CASSFSKDLRAGANVLTF.

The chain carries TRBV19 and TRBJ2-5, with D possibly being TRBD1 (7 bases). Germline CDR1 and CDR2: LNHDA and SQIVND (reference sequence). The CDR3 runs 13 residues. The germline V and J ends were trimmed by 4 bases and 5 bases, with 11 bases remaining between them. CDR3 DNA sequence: TGTGCCAGTAGTAAGACAGGGAGGGAGACCCAGTACTTC. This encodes CASSKTGRETQYF.

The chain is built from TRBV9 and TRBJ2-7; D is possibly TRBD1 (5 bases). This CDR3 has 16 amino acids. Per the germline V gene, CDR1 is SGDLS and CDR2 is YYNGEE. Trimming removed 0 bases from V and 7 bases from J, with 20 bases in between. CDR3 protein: CASSVGFDRSTMEQYF. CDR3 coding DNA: TGTGCCAGCAGCGTAGGGTTCGACAGATCTACGATGGAGCAGTACTTC.

The DNA for the CDR3 is TGTGCCAGCAGTCGACAGGCAACTAATGAAAAACTGTTTTTT. Its translation: CASSRQATNEKLFF. V is TRBV11-3 and J is TRBJ1-4, with D maybe TRBD1 (6 bases). CDR1 SGHNT and CDR2 YENEEA come from the germline V gene. The CDR3 is 14 amino acids. Trimming left V 6 bases short and J 0 bases short, with 8 bases between.

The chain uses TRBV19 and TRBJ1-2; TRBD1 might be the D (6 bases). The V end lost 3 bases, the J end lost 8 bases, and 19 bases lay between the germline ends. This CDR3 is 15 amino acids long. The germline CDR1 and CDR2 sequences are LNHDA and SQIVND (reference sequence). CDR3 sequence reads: CASSILRGQMSGYTF. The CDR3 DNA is TGTGCCAGTAGTATCCTAAGAGGACAGATGAGCGGCTACACCTTC.

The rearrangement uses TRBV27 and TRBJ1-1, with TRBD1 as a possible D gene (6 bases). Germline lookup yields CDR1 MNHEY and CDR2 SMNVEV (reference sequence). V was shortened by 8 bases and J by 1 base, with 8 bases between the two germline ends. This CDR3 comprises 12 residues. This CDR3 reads CASGQTNTEAFF. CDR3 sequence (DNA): TGTGCCAGCGGACAGACGAACACTGAAGCTTTCTTT.

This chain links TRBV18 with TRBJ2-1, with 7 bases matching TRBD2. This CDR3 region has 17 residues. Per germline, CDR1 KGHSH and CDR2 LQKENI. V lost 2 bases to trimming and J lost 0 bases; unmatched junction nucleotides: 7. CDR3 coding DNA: TGTGCCAGCTCACCATTATTGACTAGCAGCTCCTACAATGAGCAGTTCTTC. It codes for CASSPLLTSSSYNEQFF.

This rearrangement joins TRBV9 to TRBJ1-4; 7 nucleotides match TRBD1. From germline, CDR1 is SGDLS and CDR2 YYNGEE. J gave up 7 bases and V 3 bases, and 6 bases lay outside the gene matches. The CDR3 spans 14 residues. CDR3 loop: CASSARQGGEKLFF. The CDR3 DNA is TGTGCCAGCAGCGCGCGACAGGGAGGTGAAAAACTGTTTTTT.

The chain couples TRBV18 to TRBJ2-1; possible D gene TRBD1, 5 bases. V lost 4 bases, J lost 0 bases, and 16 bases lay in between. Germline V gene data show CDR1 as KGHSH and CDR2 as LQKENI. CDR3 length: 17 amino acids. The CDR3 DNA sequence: TGTGCCAGCTCACAAACCAGTAGGCAGGGCTCCTACAATGAGCAGTTCTTC. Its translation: CASSQTSRQGSYNEQFF. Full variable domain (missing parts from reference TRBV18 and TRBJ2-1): NAGVMQNPRHLVRRRGQEARLRCSPMKGHSHVYWYRQLPEEGLKFMVYLQKENIIDESGMPKERFSAEFPKEGPSILRIQQVVRGDSAAYFCASSQTSRQGSYNEQFFGPGTRLTVL.

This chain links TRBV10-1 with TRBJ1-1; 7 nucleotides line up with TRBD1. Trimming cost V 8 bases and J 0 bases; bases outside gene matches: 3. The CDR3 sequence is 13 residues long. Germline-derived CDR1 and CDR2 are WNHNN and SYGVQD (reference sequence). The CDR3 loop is CASRTGLNTEAFF. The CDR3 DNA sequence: TGCGCCAGCCGGACAGGACTGAACACTGAAGCTTTCTTT.

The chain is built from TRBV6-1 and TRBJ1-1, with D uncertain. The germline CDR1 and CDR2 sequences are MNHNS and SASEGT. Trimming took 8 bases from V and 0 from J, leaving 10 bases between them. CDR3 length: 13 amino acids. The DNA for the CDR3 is TGTGCCAGCGAACAGAATCTGAACACTGAAGCTTTCTTT. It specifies CASEQNLNTEAFF.

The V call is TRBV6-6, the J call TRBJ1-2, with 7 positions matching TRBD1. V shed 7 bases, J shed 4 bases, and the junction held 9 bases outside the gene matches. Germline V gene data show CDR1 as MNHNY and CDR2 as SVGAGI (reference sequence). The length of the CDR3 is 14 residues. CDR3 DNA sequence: TGTGCCAGCAACAAGAGGGGGCCTGGCTATGGCTACACCTTC. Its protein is CASNKRGPGYGYTF.